This T cell receptor beta chain was profiled in a study of T cell repertoires in cytomegalovirus infection. Study in general: From public TCR beta signatures came an indication of both CMV infection and matching HLA type. Study results and limitations: HLA-C-restricted CMV-specific TCR beta clonotypes prevailed in the ex vivo response. Pooled public TCR beta family frequency picked out CMV carriers with the relevant HLA.

As to this clonotype: The antigen is unknown.

The V end was cut by 1 base, the J end by 4 bases, with 13 bases between. The CDR3 spans 15 residues. Germline V gene data show CDR1 as LGHNA and CDR2 as YSLEER. TCRdb re-called the reads with MiXCR, one entry per CDR3 protein. The table has 150,000 to 200,000 distinct CDR3 sequences, about 28% seen once. Sequencing used PBMCs. The sequence was collected from a human donor in good health (CMV status not recorded). Some clones in this sample may be carry-over from other donors' samples. The chain couples TRBV4-3 to TRBJ1-2; a weak D match, TRBD1 (5 bases). The CDR3 region has the DNA TGCGCCAGCAGCCAAGGGGGCAGGGAACTCTATGGCTACACCTTC. Residues: CASSQGGRELYGYTF.